These 25 T cell receptor beta chains were all obtained from the same sample, sequenced in a study of cytomegalovirus exposure and HLA in healthy donors. PCR involved 60 Vbeta and 13 Jbeta primers. Clones were sequenced by immunoSEQ multiplex PCR, and TCRdb holds only the in-frame ones, with some missing. In the table there are roughly 100,000 clones, roughly 80% of which are singletons. Sequencing input: PBMCs. The receptors come from a man younger than 40 in good health and CMV-seropositive.

This sequence joins TRBV7-2 and TRBJ2-5; D might be TRBD1 (7 bases). The CDR3 is made up of 14 amino acids. V lost 1 base and J 5 bases, leaving 11 bases between the germline ends. Germline V gene sequence: CDR1 SGHTA, CDR2 FQGNSA. DNA for the CDR3: TGTGCCAGCAGCTTAGGTTCAGGGGGGGAGACCCAGTACTTC. It yields the protein CASSLGSGGETQYF.

CDR3 bases: TGCGCCAGCAGCTCTTGGGAGGGGTTTGAGCAGTTCTTC. Translated: CASSSWEGFEQFF. This chain uses TRBV4-3 with TRBJ2-1, with TRBD2 matching over 7 bases. The V gene end was trimmed by 5 bases and the J gene end by 9 bases; junction bases not matched to a gene: 7. The CDR3 runs to 13 residues. Germline V CDR1 and CDR2: LGHNA, YSLEER.

This clone was seen only once. The chain carries TRBV9 and TRBJ2-2; 7 bases align to TRBD1. Per germline, CDR1 SGDLS and CDR2 YYNGEE. V dropped 3 bases and J dropped 6; count of bases not matched to a gene: 17. This CDR3 has 18 residues. The CDR3 coding sequence is TGTGCCAGCAGCGAGACGCCGGCACAGGGGCGCGAATCCGGGGAGCTGTTTTTT. Protein: CASSETPAQGRESGELFF. Full variable domain (remainder filled in from reference TRBV9 and TRBJ2-2): DSGVTQTPKHLITATGQRVTLRCSPRSGDLSVYWYQQSLDQGLQFLIQYYNGEERAKGNILERFSAQQFPDLHSELNLSSLELGDSALYFCASSETPAQGRESGELFFGEGSRLTVL.

The gene calls are TRBV10-3 and TRBJ2-6; weak D call: TRBD1 (5 bases). CDR1 is ENHRY, CDR2 SYGVKD, per germline. Trimming stripped 6 bases from V and 4 bases from J, with 7 bases between. The CDR3 spans 13 residues. CDR3 nucleotides: TGTGCCATCAGCAGGGCCGGGGCCAACGTCCTGACTTTC. Its translation is CAISRAGANVLTF.

The chain uses TRBV28 and TRBJ1-1; D unclear. The length of the CDR3 is 12 residues. Trimming removed 9 bases from V and 5 bases from J, with 13 bases in between. Germline V gene data show CDR1 as MDHEN and CDR2 as SYDVKM. In DNA, the CDR3 is TGTGCCAGTAATGAGGGAGGAACTGAAGCTTTCTTT. Protein: CASNEGGTEAFF.

The rearrangement links TRBV5-6 to TRBJ1-4, with D possibly being TRBD1 (6 bases). The germline CDR1 and CDR2 sequences are SGHDT and YYEEEE. This CDR3 has 18 amino acids. V lost 3 bases to trimming and J lost 0 bases, with 18 bases between them. The CDR3 coding sequence is TGTGCCAGCAGCTCATGGGGGGGCACGGATTCAACTAATGAAAAACTGTTTTTT. Translation: CASSSWGGTDSTNEKLFF.

This clone was observed a few times. The chain has TRBV5-1 and TRBJ1-5, with D possibly being TRBD1 (6 bases). The CDR3 runs 14 residues. Deletions cut 2 bases from V and 2 bases from J, with 8 bases between. Germline CDR1 and CDR2: SGHRS and YFSETQ. The CDR3 region has the DNA TGCGCCAGCAGCTTCGACAGGCGCAATCAGCCCCAGCATTTT. Encoded protein: CASSFDRRNQPQHF.

The CDR3 reads CASGLGDRGRYEQFF. The CDR3 DNA sequence: TGTGCTAGTGGTTTGGGGGACAGGGGGAGGTATGAGCAGTTCTTC. This chain uses TRBV12-5 with TRBJ2-1; 11 bases are a match to TRBD1. The CDR3 is made up of 15 amino acids. The germline gives CDR1 LGHNT, CDR2 FRNRAP. V lost 1 base, J lost 8 bases, and 4 bases stayed unmatched.

V and J are TRBV4-1 and TRBJ1-5, with unresolved D. The ends were cut back, 0 bases at V and 3 bases at J, with 9 bases in the middle. From germline, CDR1 is MGHRA and CDR2 YSYEKL. The CDR3 has 15 residues. The CDR3 sequence: CASSQDITNNQPQHF. For the CDR3, the DNA is TGCGCCAGCAGCCAAGATATCACAAACAATCAGCCCCAGCATTTT.

This chain links TRBV28 with TRBJ1-5; TRBD1 matches 8 bases. V dropped 5 bases and J dropped 7; count of bases not matched to a gene: 13. Germline CDR1 reads MDHEN; CDR2 reads SYDVKM. The CDR3 is made up of 16 amino acids. Here the CDR3 reads CASSLNQGAGGQPQHF. In DNA, the CDR3 is TGTGCCAGCAGTCTAAATCAGGGGGCGGGTGGACAGCCCCAGCATTTT.

The J gene is TRBJ1-5, the V gene TRBV6-5, with D possibly matching TRBD1 (6 bases). This CDR3 contains 15 residues. Germline-derived CDR1 and CDR2 are MNHEY and SVGAGI. The V end lost 3 bases, the J end lost 0 bases, and 9 bases lay between the germline ends. CDR3 protein: CASSYRGNSNQPQHF. Here the CDR3 DNA reads TGTGCCAGCAGTTATAGGGGGAATAGCAATCAGCCCCAGCATTTT.

This clone appeared a single time. The gene calls are TRBV27 and TRBJ2-7, with TRBD1 matching over 8 bases. CDR3 length: 14 residues. CDR1 is MNHEY and CDR2 is SMNVEV in the germline V gene (reference sequence). The J segment lost 4 bases and the V segment lost 7 bases, leaving 9 bases of the junction unmatched. CDR3 in DNA: TGTGCCAGCAAGATAGACAGGGGTGTTTACGAGCAGTACTTC. Translating it yields CASKIDRGVYEQYF.

This clone has only a few counts. This chain connects TRBV18 to TRBJ1-1; D ambiguous. Germline assignment: CDR1 KGHSH and CDR2 LQKENI. Trimming removed 3 bases from V and 1 base from J, with 12 bases in between. CDR3 length equals 15 residues. This chain's CDR3 is CASSPKTGSNTEAFF. The CDR3 nucleotides read TGTGCCAGCTCACCTAAAACGGGGTCGAACACTGAAGCTTTCTTT. Combining the CDR3 with reference TRBV18 and TRBJ1-1 gives the whole variable domain NAGVMQNPRHLVRRRGQEARLRCSPMKGHSHVYWYRQLPEEGLKFMVYLQKENIIDESGMPKERFSAEFPKEGPSILRIQQVVRGDSAAYFCASSPKTGSNTEAFFGQGTRLTVV.

This clone was recorded at least ten times. The CDR3 DNA sequence: TGCGCCAGCAGCTTGGGGGTTCAGGGTTTTAATGAAAAACTGTTTTTT. Protein product: CASSLGVQGFNEKLFF. The chain employs TRBV5-1 and TRBJ1-4; weak D call: TRBD1 (5 bases). From germline, CDR1 is SGHRS and CDR2 YFSETQ. The CDR3 is 16 amino acids. Trimming took 0 bases from V and 4 from J, leaving 13 bases between them.

The chain is built from TRBV9 and TRBJ2-1; 7 nucleotides match TRBD2. The CDR3 is made up of 15 amino acids. The V segment lost 0 bases and the J segment 9 bases; nucleotides outside the gene matches: 9. Germline lookup yields CDR1 SGDLS and CDR2 YYNGEE. CDR3 DNA sequence: TGTGCCAGCAGCGTAGGATCGGCGGGAGTAGTTGAGCAGTTCTTC. This sequence encodes CASSVGSAGVVEQFF. The complete variable domain, with remaining parts taken from reference TRBV9 and TRBJ2-1, reads DSGVTQTPKHLITATGQRVTLRCSPRSGDLSVYWYQQSLDQGLQFLIQYYNGEERAKGNILERFSAQQFPDLHSELNLSSLELGDSALYFCASSVGSAGVVEQFFGPGTRLTVL.

The V and J genes are TRBV6-5 and TRBJ2-7, with a tentative D call TRBD2 (6 bases). Deletions cut 2 bases from V and 4 bases from J, with 15 bases between. The CDR3 has 15 residues. Germline V gene sequence: CDR1 MNHEY, CDR2 SVGAGI. CDR3 coding DNA: TGTGCCAGCAGTTACGGCCCTCGCGCGGGATACGAGCAGTACTTC. Translating it yields CASSYGPRAGYEQYF.

This clone has a single count. The chain joins TRBV7-6 to TRBJ2-7; TRBD1 is a possible D gene (6 bases). Germline V CDR1 and CDR2: SGHVS, FNYEAQ. This CDR3 comprises 17 residues. V was trimmed by 2 bases and J by 3 bases, leaving 20 bases between them. CDR3 region: CASSLTSAGTSYYEQYF. The DNA of the CDR3 is TGTGCCAGCAGCTTAACTTCCGCCGGGACAAGCTACTACGAGCAGTACTTC.

The chain recombines TRBV5-1 with TRBJ1-6; D remains unclear. The V and J ends lost 0 bases and 5 bases respectively, with 12 bases between them. Per germline, CDR1 SGHRS and CDR2 YFSETQ. The CDR3 runs to 16 residues. The CDR3 coding sequence is TGCGCCAGCAGCTTGGAAGTCCAGACAAATAATTCACCCCTCCACTTT. This codes for CASSLEVQTNNSPLHF.

The chain has TRBV5-1 and TRBJ2-5; TRBD1 matches at 9 bases. After removal of 0 bases from V and 1 base from J, the junction contained 4 bases not matched to a gene. This CDR3 comprises 16 residues. The germline gives CDR1 SGHRS, CDR2 YFSETQ. The CDR3 region is CASSLVGQGSQETQYF. The CDR3 DNA sequence: TGCGCCAGCAGCTTGGTAGGACAGGGGTCCCAAGAGACCCAGTACTTC.

This clone was seen only a few times. The V and J genes are TRBV6-5 and TRBJ1-1; D ambiguous. Trimming took 2 bases from V and 7 from J, leaving 8 bases between them. The CDR3 consists of 12 residues. Germline V gives CDR1 MNHEY, CDR2 SVGAGI. In DNA form, the CDR3 reads TGTGCCAGCAGTTACCCGTCAGGTGAAGCTTTCTTT. This encodes CASSYPSGEAFF.

V gene TRBV2 combines with J gene TRBJ1-4, with 7 bases lining up with TRBD1. Germline CDR1 is SNHLY and CDR2 is FYNNEI. The CDR3 sequence is 15 residues long. Unmatched junction bases numbered 6, after V lost 6 bases and J lost 2 bases. CDR3 bases: TGTGCCAGCAGATCTCGACAGGGTACTAATGAAAAACTGTTTTTT. It is translated as CASRSRQGTNEKLFF.

The chain carries TRBV4-1 and TRBJ1-1; possible D gene TRBD1, 5 bases. The germline V gene encodes CDR1 MGHRA and CDR2 YSYEKL. CDR3 size: 15 residues. Trimming stripped 3 bases from V and 1 base from J, with 12 bases between. As DNA, the CDR3 is TGCGCCAGCAGCCAGGTCGGGGGGGGGAACACTGAAGCTTTCTTT. The encoded protein is CASSQVGGGNTEAFF.

The chain is built from TRBV18 and TRBJ2-5; the D gene is possibly TRBD1 (6 bases). The length of the CDR3 is 12 residues. Germline loops: CDR1 KGHSH, CDR2 LQKENI. V was trimmed by 2 bases and J by 11 bases, leaving 12 bases between them. The CDR3 nucleotides are TGTGCCAGCTCACCAGGGCAGGGGCATCAGTACTTC. Translated: CASSPGQGHQYF.

The gene calls are TRBV4-1 and TRBJ1-1; TRBD1 agrees at 7 bases. V was clipped by 3 bases and J by 1 base; unmatched bases: 2. Germline CDR1 and CDR2: MGHRA and YSYEKL. The CDR3 spans 14 residues. CDR3: CASSQGTANTEAFF. Written as DNA, the CDR3 is TGCGCCAGCAGCCAGGGGACAGCGAACACTGAAGCTTTCTTT.

The V call is TRBV5-4, the J call TRBJ1-1; D is uncertain. CDR3 length: 14 residues. The V end lost 1 base, the J end lost 0 bases, and 7 bases lay between the germline ends. Looked up from germline, CDR1 is SGHNT and CDR2 is YYREEE (reference sequence). The CDR3: CASSLKQMNTEAFF. The CDR3 bases are TGTGCCAGCAGCTTGAAACAGATGAACACTGAAGCTTTCTTT.